These 13 T cell receptor beta chains originate from one sample sequenced in a study of T-cell reconstitution after alpha-beta-depleted transplantation in children. Construction of the TCRbeta library involved unique molecular identifiers. TCRdb re-called the PCR reads through MiXCR, storing one row per CDR3 protein. The profile shows about 980,000 distinct CDR3 sequences, about 29% of them singletons. Sequenced here: PBMCs, mostly from graft donor cells, sampled 360 days after TCRalphabeta/CD19-depleted stem cell transplant. The receptor set was obtained from a boy younger than two who had a stem cell transplant for SCID, so the T cells may come from the graft donor.

This rearrangement joins TRBV12-3 or TRBV12-4 to TRBJ2-7, with D tentatively TRBD1 or TRBD2 (6 bases each). V was pared by 6 bases and J by 5 bases, with 14 bases between. CDR3 length: 13 residues. The CDR3 sequence: CASRGGGVHEQYF. Written as DNA, the CDR3 is TGTGCCAGCAGGGGGGGCGGGGTCCACGAGCAGTACTTC.

The rearrangement links TRBV5-1 to TRBJ2-1, with 10 nucleotides matching TRBD1. V shed 0 bases, J shed 8 bases, and the junction held 5 bases outside the gene matches. CDR1 SGHRS and CDR2 YFSETQ come from the germline V gene. The CDR3 is 15 residues long. The CDR3 protein is CASSLDGTGVDEQFF. The CDR3 DNA is TGCGCCAGCAGCTTGGATGGGACAGGGGTCGATGAGCAGTTCTTC.

This clonotype has only a few counts. The J gene is TRBJ2-3, the V gene TRBV4-1; TRBD1 matches 7 bases. Trimming removed 0 bases from V and 2 bases from J; junction bases left unmatched: 8. Germline assignment: CDR1 MGHRA and CDR2 YSYEKL. The CDR3 extends over 17 amino acids. CDR3 bases: TGCGCCAGCAGCCAAGATTTGACAGGGCGCGACACAGATACGCAGTATTTT. As protein: CASSQDLTGRDTDTQYF.

J is TRBJ2-1 and V is TRBV20-1, with 9 bases aligning to TRBD2. V trimming: 3 bases; J trimming: 0 bases; junction bases outside the gene matches: 12. The length of the CDR3 is 18 residues. The V gene's germline CDR1 is DFQATT and CDR2 SNEGSKA (reference sequence). CDR3 region: CSARVLAGARSSYNEQFF. DNA of the CDR3: TGCAGTGCTAGGGTATTAGCGGGGGCTCGAAGCTCCTACAATGAGCAGTTCTTC.

Many counts were recorded for this clonotype. The genes are TRBV5-1 and TRBJ1-2; D possibly corresponds to TRBD1 (5 bases). The CDR3 is 15 amino acids. Trimming took 4 bases from V and 7 from J, leaving 20 bases between them. Germline V gene data show CDR1 as SGHRS and CDR2 as YFSETQ. In nucleotides, the CDR3 is TGCGCCAGCAGCGTGACAGTAAATGGTGGAGGTGGCTACACCTTC. Translation: CASSVTVNGGGGYTF. Looking up the rest from reference TRBV5-1 and TRBJ1-2 gives the full variable domain: KAGVTQTPRYLIKTRGQQVTLSCSPISGHRSVSWYQQTPGQGLQFLFEYFSETQRNKGNFPGRFSGRQFSNSRSEMNVSTLELGDSALYLCASSVTVNGGGGYTFGSGTRLTVV.

This clonotype was observed a handful of times. The genes are TRBV20-1 and TRBJ2-5; 7 bases align to TRBD2. The CDR3 runs to 15 residues. Germline V gene lookup returns CDR1 DFQATT and CDR2 SNEGSKA (reference sequence). Germline trimming cut 6 bases from V and 8 bases from J; bases unmatched to any gene: 18. This chain's CDR3 is CSASESGRVVDTQYF. The CDR3 DNA is TGCAGTGCGTCTGAATCAGGGAGGGTGGTGGATACCCAGTACTTC.

The chain is built from TRBV20-1 and TRBJ2-7; 7 bases align to TRBD2. The CDR3 spans 12 residues. CDR1 is DFQATT, CDR2 SNEGSKA, per germline (reference sequence). V shed 6 bases, J shed 2 bases, and the junction held 4 bases outside the gene matches. The CDR3 nucleotides are TGCAGTGCCGGGACTACCCCCTACGAGCAGTACTTC. Amino acids: CSAGTTPYEQYF.

The V call is TRBV18, the J call TRBJ2-3, with D possibly being TRBD2 (6 bases). Germline CDR1 is KGHSH and CDR2 is LQKENI. V lost 3 bases, J lost 5 bases, and 9 bases lay in between. CDR3 size: 13 residues. CDR3 in amino acids: CASSPTSKDTQYF. The CDR3 bases are TGTGCCAGCTCACCGACTAGTAAAGATACGCAGTATTTT.

Only a few counts were recorded for this clonotype. The chain uses TRBV12-3 or TRBV12-4 and TRBJ1-5; D not resolved. Trimming took 6 bases from V and 4 from J, leaving 13 bases between them. The CDR3 has 14 amino acids. The DNA for the CDR3 is TGTGCCAGCAGGACCTCGGATCCGAATCAGCCCCAGCATTTT. Translating gives CASRTSDPNQPQHF.

This chain connects TRBV29-1 to TRBJ1-2; TRBD1 is a possible D gene (5 bases). Germline V gene data show CDR1 as SQVTM and CDR2 as ANQGSEA. The ends were cut back, 7 bases at V and 5 bases at J, with 14 bases in the middle. This CDR3 region has 12 residues. In DNA, the CDR3 is TGCAGCGCCTACGGACAACTATATGGCTACACCTTC. Translating gives CSAYGQLYGYTF.

The CDR3 region is CASSPLRGGSWNEQFF. Here the CDR3 DNA reads TGCGCCAGCAGCCCGCTCCGGGGGGGGTCTTGGAATGAGCAGTTCTTC. The V gene is TRBV5-1, the J gene TRBJ2-1; 8 bases fit TRBD2. The junction had 13 bases not matched to a gene; V was cut back by 4 bases and J by 7 bases. The CDR3 covers 16 residues. The germline CDR1 and CDR2 sequences are SGHRS and YFSETQ. Full variable domain (missing parts from reference TRBV5-1 and TRBJ2-1): KAGVTQTPRYLIKTRGQQVTLSCSPISGHRSVSWYQQTPGQGLQFLFEYFSETQRNKGNFPGRFSGRQFSNSRSEMNVSTLELGDSALYLCASSPLRGGSWNEQFFGPGTRLTVL.

V gene TRBV15 combines with J gene TRBJ2-5; TRBD1 might be the D (5 bases). Trimming removed 7 bases at V and 2 bases at J, with 8 bases between. Germline V gene data show CDR1 as LNHNV and CDR2 as YYDKDF (reference sequence). This CDR3 contains 12 residues. CDR3 nucleotide sequence: TGTGCCACCACGACAGTACAAGAGACCCAGTACTTC. Its protein product is CATTTVQETQYF.

This clonotype has a handful of counts. The rearrangement links TRBV29-1 to TRBJ2-2; TRBD1 matches 8 bases. The CDR3 covers 14 residues. Looked up from germline, CDR1 is SQVTM and CDR2 is ANQGSEA. V trimming: 5 bases; J trimming: 3 bases; junction bases outside the gene matches: 5. In DNA form, the CDR3 reads TGCAGCGTTAGGACAGGGTCGGACACCGGGGAGCTGTTTTTT. As protein: CSVRTGSDTGELFF.